These 4 T cell receptor beta chains share one sample of origin, sequenced in a study of blood T cell repertoires in COVID-19. Profiling relied on immunoSEQ multiplex PCR, and the TCRdb table lists in-frame clones only, not all of them. Of over 45,000 clones in the sample, about 88% were seen once. Sequencing was performed on peripheral blood. The receptors derive from a woman aged 55-75 years with COVID-19, enrolled during active disease.

The chain uses TRBV11-2 and TRBJ2-3, with D perhaps matching TRBD2 (7 bases). Germline V gene data show CDR1 as SGHAT and CDR2 as FQNNGV. The CDR3 has 14 amino acids. V shed 4 bases and J shed 4 bases, with 12 bases lying between them. In nucleotides, the CDR3 is TGTGCCAGCAGCTCCCCGGGGGGCGCAGATACGCAGTATTTT. Translated: CASSSPGGADTQYF.

CDR3: CAISEGGMNEKLFF. The CDR3, as DNA: TGTGCCATCAGTGAGGGGGGGATGAATGAAAAACTGTTTTTT. The rearrangement links TRBV10-3 to TRBJ1-4, with D possibly being TRBD1 (5 bases). Trimming stripped 2 bases from V and 5 bases from J, with 9 bases between. Germline V gives CDR1 ENHRY, CDR2 SYGVKD. This CDR3 has 14 amino acids.

This chain links TRBV11-3 with TRBJ1-4, with D tentatively TRBD1 (6 bases). Deletions cut 6 bases from V and 7 bases from J, with 12 bases between. Germline V lookup: CDR1 SGHNT, CDR2 YENEEA. The length of the CDR3 is 13 residues. Written as DNA, the CDR3 is TGTGCCAGCAGGAACAGGGCGGGTGAAAAACTGTTTTTT. Protein: CASRNRAGEKLFF.

The J gene is TRBJ1-2, the V gene TRBV7-2, with D hard to call. This CDR3 comprises 16 residues. With 1 base removed from V and 1 base from J, the gap between germline ends came to 13 bases. Germline V gives CDR1 SGHTA, CDR2 FQGNSA. The CDR3 DNA is TGTGCCAGCAGCTTAGATAGTCGACACATTAACTATGGCTACACCTTC. Encoded protein: CASSLDSRHINYGYTF.